The present TCR beta chain was sequenced within a study of blood T cell repertoires in COVID-19. The overall study: COVID-19 samples collected from the United States, Italy and Spain covered acute and convalescent phases. PBMCs, B-cell-depleted T cells, or T cells were the source of the cDNA or gDNA that made up the material.

Per the authors' pipeline: Reference gene primer amplification gave estimated nucleated cell counts. Clones were read by immunoSEQ multiplex PCR, and TCRdb kept only the in-frame ones, dropping some. That table gives V, J and clone size, and the DNA gave D and trimming. The sample contains a few hundred thousand clones, roughly 91% of which appear only once. Germline V gene data show CDR1 as DFQATT and CDR2 as SNEGSKA (reference sequence). V gave up 3 bases and J gave up 7 bases; unmatched junction bases: 13. The length of the CDR3 is 15 residues. Input material: PBMCs or T cells enriched from blood (not recorded which). The source is a woman in her 30s who had recovered from COVID-19. The rearrangement uses TRBV20-1 and TRBJ1-2; 8 nucleotides agree with TRBD1. In DNA form, the CDR3 reads TGCAGTGCTAGTGGCAGCGTCAGGGGGCACGGTGGCTACACCTTC. It codes for CSASGSVRGHGGYTF.